These T cell receptor beta chains were read from a single sample in a study of blood T cell repertoires in COVID-19. Profiling relied on immunoSEQ multiplex PCR, and the TCRdb table lists in-frame clones only, not all of them. The sample carries 250,000 to 300,000 clones, roughly nine tenths recorded once. The sample was peripheral blood. These TCRs come from a woman between 25 and 40 years old with COVID-19, enrolled during active disease. Both conserved end residues are part of each CDR3. For some rows the clone size is stated as once, few or many, or as a class when expanded; others skip it.

TRBJ2-5,.,TRBV7-9,CASSSWPGLAKETQYF
TRBJ1-6,.,TRBV15,CATSLGQVNSPLHF
TRBJ1-2,.,TRBV5-4,CASSNDGTGSYGYTF
TRBJ1-4,.,TRBV19,CASRQGNVATNEKLFF
TRBJ1-1,.,TRBV5-6,CASNKNTEAFF
TRBJ1-6,.,TRBV30,CAWSLDRGESPLHF
TRBJ1-4,.,TRBV23-1,CASSQSDRVKEKLFF
TRBJ2-5,.,TRBV5-5,CASSHTLQGARETQYF
TRBJ2-7,once,TRBV9,CASSVGADSYEQYF
TRBJ1-6,.,TRBV3-1/TRBV3-2,CASSQLQGASSYNSPLHF
TRBJ1-2,.,TRBV9,CASSVAPGYGYTF
TRBJ1-1,.,TRBV5-5,CASSFQTVNYPIYTEAFF
TRBJ1-1,.,TRBV18,CASSPQPIRQGLGTEAFF
TRBJ1-2,.,TRBV6-1,CASREQGSATLNYGYTF
TRBJ1-6,.,TRBV6-5,CASSYRVQGRAPLHF
TRBJ1-2,.,TRBV5-4,CASSLGRGSYGYTF
TRBJ1-1,.,TRBV5-8,CASSQGQAFSRRTEAFF
TRBJ2-5,once,TRBV18,CASSPEISQGVVQYF
TRBJ1-1,.,TRBV5-6,CASSLAEDTEAFF
TRBJ2-1,.,TRBV7-9,CASSLIGSGSTYNEQFF
TRBJ1-2,.,TRBV6-5,CASSSPGGYTF
TRBJ2-7,.,TRBV19,CASSPDPGQRSYEQYF
TRBJ2-2,.,TRBV6-5,CASTWDRGTTGELFF
TRBJ1-4,.,TRBV15,CATSREGGLQEKLFF
TRBJ1-2,.,TRBV7-8,CASTASLGGYGYTF
TRBJ2-7,.,TRBV5-4,CASSPFSGRSYEQYF
TRBJ2-1,.,TRBV19,CASWASGRGDNEQFF
TRBJ2-1,.,TRBV7-8,CASSLAVGGPSNEQFF
TRBJ2-3,.,TRBV6-5,CASSYARGMADTQYF
TRBJ2-2,.,TRBV25-1,CASGGGQGNTGELFF
TRBJ2-7,.,TRBV7-8,CASSSTVSSYEQYF
TRBJ2-3,few,TRBV7-8,CASSLDSGESTDTQYF
TRBJ2-7,.,TRBV11-2,CASSSLMVRAHEQYF
TRBJ2-7,.,TRBV23-1,CASSQGDRGSYEQYF
TRBJ2-1,.,TRBV5-8,CASSPEGARDYNEQFF
TRBJ2-7,.,TRBV18,CASSPSGRDREQYF
TRBJ2-3,.,TRBV2,CASSGGQLSTDTQYF
TRBJ2-5,.,TRBV11-2,CASSSRDRVETQYF
TRBJ2-1,.,TRBV2,CASRIGRGREGYNEQFF
TRBJ1-2,.,TRBV10-3,CAISPNPGQAKDYGYTF
TRBJ1-3,.,TRBV15,CATSISQGDGNTIYF
TRBJ2-3,.,TRBV18,CASSPSIESTDTQYF
TRBJ1-1,once,TRBV11-3,CASSRQGSSAEAFF
TRBJ2-5,.,TRBV19,CASSIVISGRETQYF
TRBJ1-1,.,TRBV19,CASSWDSSMNTEAFF
TRBJ1-5,.,TRBV19,CASMGGGVQPQHF
TRBJ1-3,.,TRBV6-1,CASNEGLGNTIYF
TRBJ2-3,.,TRBV9,CASSPFEREAPQYF
TRBJ1-3,.,TRBV14,CASSQDTGAGNTIYF
TRBJ2-7,.,TRBV19,CASSIGLGQGREQYF
TRBJ2-3,.,TRBV5-1,CASSLLGGSSTDTQYF
TRBJ1-3,.,TRBV28,CASTSGLAGTSGNTIYF
TRBJ2-3,.,TRBV13,CASSLGLAGGSDTQYF
TRBJ1-1,.,TRBV2,CAIRPQETEAFF